Listed below are T cell receptor beta chains from one sample, sequenced in a study of blood T cell repertoires in COVID-19. The method was immunoSEQ multiplex PCR; TCRdb's version includes in-frame clones alone and lacks a portion of them. The profile shows some 21,000 clones, 60% to 85% of them singletons. The sample taken for sequencing was peripheral blood. The source of these receptors is a man between 60 and 75 years old with active COVID-19. Both conserved end residues are part of each CDR3. The order of the fields is V gene, clone size, J gene, D gene, CDR3 DNA, CDR3 protein. The D gene is left open where the match is weak. Size tells how often a clone was seen (once, few, many) or the class of an expanded clone, and some rows leave it out.

v_call: TRBV28
clone_size: .
j_call: TRBJ2-7
d_call: TRBD1
cdr3_nt: TGTGCCAGCAGACGAACCGGGACAGCCTACGAGCAGTACTTC
cdr3_aa: CASRRTGTAYEQYF

v_call: TRBV21-1
clone_size: few
j_call: TRBJ2-7
d_call: .
cdr3_nt: TGTGCCAGCAGCCCCCTTTCGGGCCGGACACCGGACGAGCAGTACTTC
cdr3_aa: CASSPLSGRTPDEQYF

v_call: TRBV6-1
clone_size: .
j_call: TRBJ2-7
d_call: TRBD1
cdr3_nt: TGTGCCAGCAGTGACCCCCGGGACAGGGTGGGGGAGCAGTACTTC
cdr3_aa: CASSDPRDRVGEQYF

v_call: TRBV28
clone_size: .
j_call: TRBJ1-1
d_call: .
cdr3_nt: TGTGCCAGCAGTTTATCACAGGGCGGAAGCACTGAAGCTTTCTTT
cdr3_aa: CASSLSQGGSTEAFF

v_call: TRBV30
clone_size: .
j_call: TRBJ1-1
d_call: TRBD1
cdr3_nt: TGTGCCTGGAGTAGAGCCGGGACAGCGAACACTGAAGCTTTCTTT
cdr3_aa: CAWSRAGTANTEAFF

v_call: TRBV7-8
clone_size: .
j_call: TRBJ1-2
d_call: .
cdr3_nt: TGTGCCAGCAGCTTAAGCCCCCTTACAGGGCCCCGCTATGGCTACACCTTC
cdr3_aa: CASSLSPLTGPRYGYTF

v_call: TRBV5-6
clone_size: once
j_call: TRBJ2-7
d_call: TRBD2
cdr3_nt: TGTGCCAGCAGCTTGTGGCGACTAGCGGCCTCCTACGAGCAGTACTTC
cdr3_aa: CASSLWRLAASYEQYF

v_call: TRBV23-1
clone_size: medium-sized
j_call: TRBJ2-2
d_call: .
cdr3_nt: TGCGCCAGCAGTCGCCCGGAGCAGGGTCACACCGGGGAGCTGTTTTTT
cdr3_aa: CASSRPEQGHTGELFF

v_call: TRBV21-1
clone_size: once
j_call: TRBJ2-6
d_call: .
cdr3_nt: TGTGCCAGCAGCAAAAGGGACGGGGGGGCGCTTTCCTCTGGGGCCAACGTCCTGACTTTC
cdr3_aa: CASSKRDGGALSSGANVLTF

v_call: TRBV14
clone_size: once
j_call: TRBJ2-3
d_call: TRBD1
cdr3_nt: TGTGCCAGCAGCCTCGACAGGGGGCAATCAGATACGCAGTATTTT
cdr3_aa: CASSLDRGQSDTQYF

v_call: TRBV11-2
clone_size: .
j_call: TRBJ2-7
d_call: .
cdr3_nt: TGTGCCAGCAGCCCGAGCGTCGGCATCGAGCAGTACTTC
cdr3_aa: CASSPSVGIEQYF

v_call: TRBV24-1
clone_size: .
j_call: TRBJ1-2
d_call: .
cdr3_nt: TGTGCCACCAGTGATAATGGAGGGATGCATGGCTACACCTTC
cdr3_aa: CATSDNGGMHGYTF

v_call: TRBV19
clone_size: .
j_call: TRBJ1-6
d_call: TRBD1
cdr3_nt: TGTGCCAGTAGTCTTGGACAGGGGGCTAATTCACCCCTCCACTTT
cdr3_aa: CASSLGQGANSPLHF

v_call: TRBV18
clone_size: .
j_call: TRBJ2-7
d_call: TRBD1
cdr3_nt: TGTGCCACCAAGGGTACACAGGGGGCAGGCGAGCAGTACTTC
cdr3_aa: CATKGTQGAGEQYF

v_call: TRBV19
clone_size: .
j_call: TRBJ1-2
d_call: .
cdr3_nt: TGTGCCAGTAGTATATTGAGCGAAACTAACTATGGCTACACCTTC
cdr3_aa: CASSILSETNYGYTF

v_call: TRBV5-1
clone_size: .
j_call: TRBJ2-1
d_call: TRBD2
cdr3_nt: TGCGCCAGCAGCTTGTTAGCGGGAGGGCCCTCTGAGCAGTTCTTC
cdr3_aa: CASSLLAGGPSEQFF

v_call: TRBV19
clone_size: .
j_call: TRBJ2-1
d_call: TRBD2
cdr3_nt: TGTGCCAGTAGTCGGACTAGCGGGAGAGGGAATGAGCAGTTCTTC
cdr3_aa: CASSRTSGRGNEQFF

v_call: TRBV2
clone_size: .
j_call: TRBJ2-7
d_call: TRBD2
cdr3_nt: TGTGCCAGCAGTGGAGGACTAGCGTCGACCGCTCAGTACTTC
cdr3_aa: CASSGGLASTAQYF

v_call: TRBV7-2
clone_size: few
j_call: TRBJ2-1
d_call: TRBD2
cdr3_nt: TGTGCCAGCAGCTTAACAGTTATAGCGGGAGCTAGAATCAATGAGCAGTTCTTC
cdr3_aa: CASSLTVIAGARINEQFF

v_call: TRBV4-3
clone_size: .
j_call: TRBJ2-7
d_call: TRBD1
cdr3_nt: TGCGCCAGCAGCCAAGCTATAGGGACAGGCTACGAGCAGTACTTC
cdr3_aa: CASSQAIGTGYEQYF

v_call: TRBV3-1/TRBV3-2
clone_size: .
j_call: TRBJ2-1
d_call: .
cdr3_nt: TGTGCCAGCAGCTACCTCGGTAATGAGCAGTTCTTC
cdr3_aa: CASSYLGNEQFF

v_call: TRBV5-1
clone_size: .
j_call: TRBJ2-3
d_call: TRBD2
cdr3_nt: TGCGCCAGCAGCGCTAGCGGCCCCAGGACAGATACGCAGTATTTT
cdr3_aa: CASSASGPRTDTQYF

v_call: TRBV18
clone_size: .
j_call: TRBJ2-3
d_call: TRBD1
cdr3_nt: TGTGCCAGCTCAGATCCGGGACAGCAGTCCTGGGGGCCCACAGATACGCAGTATTTT
cdr3_aa: CASSDPGQQSWGPTDTQYF

v_call: TRBV4-2
clone_size: .
j_call: TRBJ2-7
d_call: TRBD2
cdr3_nt: TGTGCCAGCAGCCAAGAAGGGACTAGCGGGAGTGGCGAGCAGTACTTC
cdr3_aa: CASSQEGTSGSGEQYF

v_call: TRBV4-2
clone_size: .
j_call: TRBJ2-2
d_call: TRBD2
cdr3_nt: TGTGCCAGCAGCCTAAGACTAGCGGGTGATACCGGGGAGCTGTTTTTT
cdr3_aa: CASSLRLAGDTGELFF

v_call: TRBV7-9
clone_size: medium-sized
j_call: TRBJ1-1
d_call: .
cdr3_nt: TGTGCCAGCAGCCCCTGGCAGGGTTTGAACACTGAAGCTTTCTTT
cdr3_aa: CASSPWQGLNTEAFF

v_call: TRBV7-7
clone_size: .
j_call: TRBJ2-7
d_call: TRBD1
cdr3_nt: TGTGCTAGCAGCTTAACAGGGGGCTGGGACGAGCAGTACTTC
cdr3_aa: CASSLTGGWDEQYF

v_call: TRBV5-5
clone_size: .
j_call: TRBJ2-7
d_call: .
cdr3_nt: TGTGCCAGCAGCTTGGCCGTTCTCTCCTACGAGCAGTACTTC
cdr3_aa: CASSLAVLSYEQYF

v_call: TRBV19
clone_size: once
j_call: TRBJ2-1
d_call: TRBD2
cdr3_nt: TGTGCCAGTAGTATGCGGGAGTACGATGAGCAGTTCTTC
cdr3_aa: CASSMREYDEQFF

v_call: TRBV4-2
clone_size: few
j_call: TRBJ2-7
d_call: .
cdr3_nt: TGTGCCAGCAGCCAAGAAAGTACAGGAGCCTACGAGCAGTACTTC
cdr3_aa: CASSQESTGAYEQYF

v_call: TRBV4-1
clone_size: .
j_call: TRBJ2-7
d_call: .
cdr3_nt: TGCGCCAGCAGCGCCTTGTCGTTAATGAGCTCCTACGAGCAGTACTTC
cdr3_aa: CASSALSLMSSYEQYF

v_call: TRBV7-8
clone_size: .
j_call: TRBJ2-7
d_call: TRBD2
cdr3_nt: TGTGCCAGCAGCCTAGCGGAGTCCTACGAGCAGTACTTC
cdr3_aa: CASSLAESYEQYF

v_call: TRBV28
clone_size: .
j_call: TRBJ1-3
d_call: .
cdr3_nt: TGTGCCAGCAGTGGGAGTCGGGGAAACACCATATATTTT
cdr3_aa: CASSGSRGNTIYF

v_call: TRBV29-1
clone_size: .
j_call: TRBJ2-1
d_call: TRBD2
cdr3_nt: TGCAGCGTTGAAACGTGGCGGGAGCACTTCTACAATGAGCAGTTCTTC
cdr3_aa: CSVETWREHFYNEQFF

v_call: TRBV10-3
clone_size: .
j_call: TRBJ1-5
d_call: .
cdr3_nt: TGTGCCATCAGTGAGACGGACACTAATCAGCCCCAGCATTTT
cdr3_aa: CAISETDTNQPQHF

v_call: TRBV7-9
clone_size: few
j_call: TRBJ2-7
d_call: TRBD2
cdr3_nt: TGTGCCAGCAGCTTAGTTACTAGCGGGGCAACCTACGAGCAGTACTTC
cdr3_aa: CASSLVTSGATYEQYF

v_call: TRBV29-1
clone_size: .
j_call: TRBJ2-5
d_call: TRBD2
cdr3_nt: TGCAGCGGGAGACTAGCGGGAGCCGAGACCCAGTACTTC
cdr3_aa: CSGRLAGAETQYF

v_call: TRBV19
clone_size: .
j_call: TRBJ2-3
d_call: TRBD2
cdr3_nt: TGTGCCAGTAGGGGACTAGCGGGGATCACAGATACGCAGTATTTT
cdr3_aa: CASRGLAGITDTQYF

v_call: TRBV19
clone_size: .
j_call: TRBJ2-2
d_call: .
cdr3_nt: TGTGCCAGTTCTACTGGACTTATGAACACCGGGGAGCTGTTTTTT
cdr3_aa: CASSTGLMNTGELFF

v_call: TRBV6-5
clone_size: .
j_call: TRBJ2-5
d_call: TRBD2
cdr3_nt: TGTGCCAGCAGTATCGCGGGACTAGCTGAGACCCAGTACTTC
cdr3_aa: CASSIAGLAETQYF

v_call: TRBV29-1
clone_size: once
j_call: TRBJ2-7
d_call: .
cdr3_nt: TGCAGCGTCGTGTTGGGGGCTGCCTACGAGCAGTACTTC
cdr3_aa: CSVVLGAAYEQYF

v_call: TRBV6-4
clone_size: once
j_call: TRBJ2-1
d_call: TRBD1
cdr3_nt: TGTGCCAGCAGTGAGGGCAGGGGGCTCAATGAGCAGTTCTTC
cdr3_aa: CASSEGRGLNEQFF

v_call: TRBV2
clone_size: few
j_call: TRBJ1-6
d_call: TRBD1
cdr3_nt: TGTGCCAGCACCGAGGGACAGGGGGCCTATTCACCCCTCCACTTT
cdr3_aa: CASTEGQGAYSPLHF

v_call: TRBV5-1
clone_size: .
j_call: TRBJ2-7
d_call: TRBD2
cdr3_nt: TGCGCCAGCAGCACTAGCGGGATCTACGAGCAGTACTTC
cdr3_aa: CASSTSGIYEQYF

v_call: TRBV11-1
clone_size: once
j_call: TRBJ1-1
d_call: .
cdr3_nt: TGTGCCAGCAGCTTAGTGATAGGGGCCAGCACTGAAGCTTTCTTT
cdr3_aa: CASSLVIGASTEAFF

v_call: TRBV2
clone_size: few
j_call: TRBJ2-7
d_call: .
cdr3_nt: TGTGCCAGCAGCAAAAATATTAACTATCGGTACGAGCAGTACTTC
cdr3_aa: CASSKNINYRYEQYF

v_call: TRBV5-4
clone_size: .
j_call: TRBJ2-3
d_call: .
cdr3_nt: TGTGCCAGCCAATCCAATACGGCAGATACGCAGTATTTT
cdr3_aa: CASQSNTADTQYF

v_call: TRBV5-8
clone_size: .
j_call: TRBJ2-7
d_call: TRBD2
cdr3_nt: TGTGCCAGCAGCTTCCCAGGACTAGCGCTTAGCTCCTACGAGCAGTACTTC
cdr3_aa: CASSFPGLALSSYEQYF

v_call: TRBV20-1
clone_size: .
j_call: TRBJ2-7
d_call: .
cdr3_nt: TGCAGTGCTAGAGTATCCTACGAGCAGTACTTC
cdr3_aa: CSARVSYEQYF

v_call: TRBV5-1
clone_size: .
j_call: TRBJ2-7
d_call: TRBD2
cdr3_nt: TGCGCCAGCAGCCGACTAGCGGACTCCTACGAGCAGTACTTC
cdr3_aa: CASSRLADSYEQYF

v_call: TRBV5-1
clone_size: .
j_call: TRBJ2-7
d_call: .
cdr3_nt: TGCGCCAGCAGCTTCGCCAGGGACGAGCAGTACTTC
cdr3_aa: CASSFARDEQYF

v_call: TRBV9
clone_size: .
j_call: TRBJ2-3
d_call: TRBD1
cdr3_nt: TGTGCCAGCAGCGGACAGGGGCGGGGCACAGATACGCAGTATTTT
cdr3_aa: CASSGQGRGTDTQYF

v_call: TRBV11-3
clone_size: .
j_call: TRBJ2-1
d_call: TRBD2
cdr3_nt: TGTGCCAGCAGCTACACAGCGGGAGATAACAATGAGCAGTTCTTC
cdr3_aa: CASSYTAGDNNEQFF

v_call: TRBV7-3
clone_size: .
j_call: TRBJ2-1
d_call: TRBD1
cdr3_nt: TGTGCCAGCAGCTCACCGACGACAGGGGGCGCCTACAATGAGCAGTTCTTC
cdr3_aa: CASSSPTTGGAYNEQFF